The following is a T cell receptor (beta chain) sequence with its context. The CDR3 runs 18 residues. Trimming removed 3 bases at V and 0 bases at J, with 20 bases between. CDR1 is KGHSH and CDR2 is LQKENI in the germline V gene. This sample is part of a study of blood T cell repertoires in COVID-19. Study in general: Researchers got acute and convalescent COVID-19 samples from the United States, Italy and Spain. The cDNA or gDNA used as material had been derived from T cells, B-cell-depleted T cells, or PBMCs.

The authors' processing: Nucleated cell counts were estimated from reference gene primer amplification. This table comes from immunoSEQ multiplex PCR, and its TCRdb copy is limited to in-frame clones, with some not included. V, J and clone size are those of that table, while D and trimming were read from the DNA. This table has tens of thousands of clones, 70% to 90% appearing once. Sample: peripheral blood. The chain couples TRBV18 to TRBJ1-2, with D possibly TRBD1 on 5 matching bases. The sequence came from a human donor in a cohort sampled during active COVID-19. CDR3 protein: CASSPKVEGRGANYGYTF. The DNA of the CDR3 is TGTGCCAGCTCACCCAAAGTGGAGGGCCGAGGGGCTAACTATGGCTACACCTTC.